One sample yielded the 23 T cell receptor beta chains listed below, sequenced in a study of cytomegalovirus exposure and HLA in healthy donors. The primer mix had 60 Vbeta and 13 Jbeta primers. The table came from immunoSEQ multiplex PCR; TCRdb's copy has only in-frame clones and leaves some out. The data show some 170,000 clones, 75% to 90% seen once. The sample taken for sequencing was PBMCs. These TCRs come from a middle-aged man in good health and CMV-seropositive.

The chain joins TRBV5-5 to TRBJ2-3; 12 bases are shared with TRBD2. CDR3 length: 17 residues. The V gene end was trimmed by 2 bases and the J gene end by 5 bases; junction bases not matched to a gene: 9. Germline CDR1 SGHKS, CDR2 YYEKEE (reference sequence). CDR3 bases: TGTGCCAGCAGCTTTATAGGGCTAGCGGGGGGGGGAGATACGCAGTATTTT. It yields the protein CASSFIGLAGGGDTQYF.

J is TRBJ1-6 and V is TRBV4-2; 9 bases align to TRBD1. The V segment lost 4 bases and the J segment 10 bases; nucleotides outside the gene matches: 5. Germline V gene sequence: CDR1 LGHNA, CDR2 YNFKEQ. The CDR3 contains 14 residues. CDR3 nucleotide sequence: TGTGCCAGCAGCCCGGGACAGGGAGACTCACCCCTCCACTTT. Translating gives CASSPGQGDSPLHF.

The gene calls are TRBV5-6 and TRBJ1-2; 8 positions agree with TRBD1. The J segment lost 2 bases and the V segment lost 0 bases, leaving 9 bases of the junction unmatched. This CDR3 has 17 residues. Germline assignment: CDR1 SGHDT and CDR2 YYEEEE. The CDR3 spells CASSLGQGAGANYGYTF. The CDR3 nucleotides read TGTGCCAGCAGCTTGGGGCAGGGGGCTGGAGCGAACTATGGCTACACCTTC. The whole variable domain, filled in from reference TRBV5-6 and TRBJ1-2, reads DAGVTQSPTHLIKTRGQQVTLRCSPKSGHDTVSWYQQALGQGPQFIFQYYEEEERQRGNFPDRFSGHQFPNYSSELNVNALLLGDSALYLCASSLGQGAGANYGYTFGSGTRLTVV.

J is TRBJ1-5 and V is TRBV6-4; 9 bases map to TRBD1. Germline CDR1 and CDR2: MRHNA and SNTAGT. The V gene end was trimmed by 2 bases and the J gene end by 0 bases; junction bases not matched to a gene: 14. This CDR3 comprises 20 residues. CDR3 sequence: CASSDKGQGSKAYSNQPQHF. CDR3 coding DNA: TGTGCCAGCAGTGACAAAGGACAGGGGAGCAAGGCTTATAGCAATCAGCCCCAGCATTTT.

The DNA for the CDR3 is TGTGCCAGCACTCGGACCCAGGGGAATGAGCAGTTCTTC. It is translated as CASTRTQGNEQFF. The gene calls are TRBV27 and TRBJ2-1, with D possibly TRBD1 on 6 matching bases. This CDR3 is built from 13 residues. Germline V gives CDR1 MNHEY, CDR2 SMNVEV (reference sequence). The ends were cut back, 7 bases at V and 7 bases at J, with 14 bases in the middle.

The sample holds a few counts of this clone. The chain is built from TRBV4-2 and TRBJ1-2; D may be TRBD1 (5 bases). Germline V gene data show CDR1 as LGHNA and CDR2 as YNFKEQ. Trimming left V 0 bases short and J 4 bases short, with 21 bases between. The CDR3 is made up of 18 amino acids. CDR3 sequence (DNA): TGTGCCAGCAGCCAAGAGGTGGGGCAGGCGCCTAAGATCTATGGCTACACCTTC. This gives the protein CASSQEVGQAPKIYGYTF.

J is TRBJ1-1 and V is TRBV5-1; 10 bases fit TRBD1. V was pared by 4 bases and J by 4 bases, with 10 bases of the junction left unmatched. This CDR3 comprises 16 residues. Per the germline V gene, CDR1 is SGHRS and CDR2 is YFSETQ. For the CDR3, the DNA is TGCGCCAGCAGCCTAGGACAGGGGGTGGTGAGCACTGAAGCTTTCTTT. This sequence encodes CASSLGQGVVSTEAFF.

The chain uses TRBV7-9 and TRBJ2-3; 8 bases are shared with TRBD2. The CDR3 sequence is 18 residues long. The germline V gene encodes CDR1 SEHNR and CDR2 FQNEAQ (reference sequence). V lost 0 bases, J lost 2 bases, and 10 bases stayed unmatched. DNA of the CDR3: TGTGCCAGCAGCTTAGCTTCTGGGACTAGGGCCTTCACAGATACGCAGTATTTT. Translating gives CASSLASGTRAFTDTQYF.

This sequence joins TRBV30 and TRBJ1-1; D is uncertain. CDR1 and CDR2 from the germline V gene are GTSNPN and SVGIG (reference sequence). V was shortened by 0 bases and J by 2 bases, with 7 bases between the two germline ends. The CDR3 extends over 13 amino acids. The CDR3 here is CAWSVEGNTEAFF. Written as DNA, the CDR3 is TGTGCCTGGAGTGTAGAGGGCAACACTGAAGCTTTCTTT.

The chain carries TRBV15 and TRBJ2-5; TRBD2 matches 13 bases. The CDR3 contains 13 residues. Germline V gives CDR1 LNHNV, CDR2 YYDKDF (reference sequence). Unmatched junction bases numbered 2, after V lost 1 base and J lost 12 bases. DNA for the CDR3: TGTGCCACCAGCAGAGTTACTAGCGGGAGGGAGTACTTC. This translates into CATSRVTSGREYF.

CDR3 loop: CASSLGRQGTGNTIYF. CDR3 nucleotide sequence: TGTGCCAGCAGCTTAGGAAGGCAGGGTACTGGAAACACCATATATTTT. This chain connects TRBV7-6 to TRBJ1-3, with D tentatively TRBD1 (5 bases). Germline V gene sequence: CDR1 SGHVS, CDR2 FNYEAQ. The CDR3 extends over 16 amino acids. Trimming shortened V by 1 base and J by 2 bases, and 12 bases separated the two germline ends.

The V and J genes are TRBV30 and TRBJ1-2; D uncertain. The germline V gene encodes CDR1 GTSNPN and CDR2 SVGIG (reference sequence). The CDR3 covers 11 residues. In DNA form, the CDR3 reads TGTGCAAGGACGGGCCGGGGAGGCTACACCTTC. Translated, it gives CARTGRGGYTF. Filled out from reference TRBV30 and TRBJ1-2, the complete variable domain reads SQTIHQWPATLVQPVGSPLSLECTVEGTSNPNLYWYRQAAGRGLQLLFYSVGIGQISSEVPQNLSASRPQDRQFILSSKKLLLSDSGFYLCARTGRGGYTFGSGTRLTVV.

The chain links TRBV15 to TRBJ1-5; 12 bases map to TRBD1. Per the germline V gene, CDR1 is LNHNV and CDR2 is YYDKDF (reference sequence). Trimming removed 3 bases from V and 6 bases from J; junction bases left unmatched: 6. The length of the CDR3 is 16 residues. This CDR3 is CATSRGTGGSGQPQHF. The DNA of the CDR3 is TGTGCCACCAGCAGGGGGACAGGGGGCTCTGGTCAGCCCCAGCATTTT.

This rearrangement joins TRBV2 to TRBJ1-4; D is perhaps TRBD1 (5 bases). This CDR3 is 11 amino acids long. Trimming shortened V by 6 bases and J by 6 bases, and 5 bases separated the two germline ends. CDR1 is SNHLY and CDR2 is FYNNEI in the germline V gene. CDR3 loop: CASSRDEKLFF. The DNA of the CDR3 is TGTGCCAGCAGCAGGGATGAAAAACTGTTTTTT.

This chain links TRBV28 with TRBJ2-6, with D possibly matching TRBD1 (5 bases). The CDR3 has 17 amino acids. CDR1 and CDR2 from the germline V gene are MDHEN and SYDVKM. V was clipped by 2 bases and J by 2 bases, with 13 bases between them. CDR3 coding DNA: TGTGCCAGCAGTTTAGGGTTAGGGGCAGCTGGGGCCAACGTCCTGACTTTC. Protein product: CASSLGLGAAGANVLTF. Filled out from reference TRBV28 and TRBJ2-6, the complete variable domain reads DVKVTQSSRYLVKRTGEKVFLECVQDMDHENMFWYRQDPGLGLRLIYFSYDVKMKEKGDIPEGYSVSREKKERFSLILESASTNQTSMYLCASSLGLGAAGANVLTFGAGSRLTVL.

The V gene is TRBV4-2, the J gene TRBJ2-1, with 11 positions matching TRBD2. The junction had 5 bases not matched to a gene; V was cut back by 1 base and J by 9 bases. This CDR3 is built from 15 residues. In germline, CDR1 is LGHNA, CDR2 YNFKEQ. DNA of the CDR3: TGTGCCAGCAGCCAAGGTAGCGGGGGGGCCTTTGAGCAGTTCTTC. Translated: CASSQGSGGAFEQFF.

The CDR3 reads CASSLVGRNNEQFF. The CDR3 nucleotides read TGTGCCAGCAGCTTAGTGGGCCGAAACAATGAGCAGTTCTTC. The V and J genes are TRBV7-2 and TRBJ2-1, with D unclear. With 1 base removed from V and 5 bases from J, the gap between germline ends came to 9 bases. Germline loops: CDR1 SGHTA, CDR2 FQGNSA. This CDR3 spans 14 amino acids.

The chain couples TRBV5-8 to TRBJ2-7; D not resolved. Germline V lookup: CDR1 SGHTS, CDR2 YDEGEE. The CDR3 spans 13 residues. Trimming pared 1 base from V and 4 bases from J, leaving 9 bases between. The CDR3 DNA reads TGTGCCAGCAGCTTGAGAGGTTCTTACGAGCAGTACTTC. Translated: CASSLRGSYEQYF.

The gene calls are TRBV4-2 and TRBJ2-7, with 8 bases that match TRBD1. J lost 6 bases, V lost 0 bases, and 7 bases had no gene match. The CDR3 length is 15 residues. The V gene's germline CDR1 is LGHNA and CDR2 YNFKEQ. The CDR3 nucleotides read TGTGCCAGCAGCCAAGAGGAGACAGGGGCGGCCGAGCAGTACTTC. It translates to CASSQEETGAAEQYF.

The V and J genes are TRBV30 and TRBJ1-6; D might be TRBD1 (6 bases). With 4 bases removed from V and 6 bases from J, the gap between germline ends came to 13 bases. The CDR3 spans 14 residues. Germline lookup yields CDR1 GTSNPN and CDR2 SVGIG (reference sequence). The CDR3 is CAWMRTGLNSPLHF. The DNA for the CDR3 is TGTGCCTGGATGCGCACAGGGCTTAATTCACCCCTCCACTTT.

This chain links TRBV29-1 with TRBJ1-5; a weak D match, TRBD1 (6 bases). The CDR3 has 13 amino acids. Germline CDR1 SQVTM, CDR2 ANQGSEA. Between the trimmed V and J ends, which lost 4 bases and 3 bases, there was a span of 10 bases. The CDR3 region is CSVGGHDNQPQHF. The CDR3 bases are TGCAGCGTTGGGGGACACGACAATCAGCCCCAGCATTTT.

The CDR3 spells CAWSAWVGQTLNYGYTF. Written as DNA, the CDR3 is TGTGCCTGGAGTGCTTGGGTGGGACAGACTCTTAACTATGGCTACACCTTC. This chain connects TRBV30 to TRBJ1-2; 7 bases line up with TRBD1. Trimming removed 1 base from V and 1 base from J; junction bases left unmatched: 12. The CDR3 runs 17 residues. Germline CDR1 and CDR2: GTSNPN and SVGIG (reference sequence).

The rearrangement uses TRBV11-2 and TRBJ2-2; TRBD2 might be the D (5 bases). Germline CDR1 and CDR2: SGHAT and FQNNGV. The CDR3 sequence is 14 residues long. The V end was cut by 3 bases, the J end by 0 bases, with 5 bases between. The CDR3 DNA sequence: TGTGCCAGCAGCTTCGGGACGAACACCGGGGAGCTGTTTTTT. It translates to CASSFGTNTGELFF.